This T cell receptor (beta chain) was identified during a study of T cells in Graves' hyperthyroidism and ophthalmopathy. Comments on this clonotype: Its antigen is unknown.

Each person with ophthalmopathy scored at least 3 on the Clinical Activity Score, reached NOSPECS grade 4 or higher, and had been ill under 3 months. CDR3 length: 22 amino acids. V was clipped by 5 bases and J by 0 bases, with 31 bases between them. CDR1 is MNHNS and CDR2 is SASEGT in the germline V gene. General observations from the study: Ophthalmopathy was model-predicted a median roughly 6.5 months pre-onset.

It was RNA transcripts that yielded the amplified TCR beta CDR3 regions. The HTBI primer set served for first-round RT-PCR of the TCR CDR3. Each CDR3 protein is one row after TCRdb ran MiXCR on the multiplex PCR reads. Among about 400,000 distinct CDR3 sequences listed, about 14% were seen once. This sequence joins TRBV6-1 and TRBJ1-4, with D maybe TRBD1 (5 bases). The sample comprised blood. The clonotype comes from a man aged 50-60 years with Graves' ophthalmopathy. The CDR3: CASSRDSPRGPEGLATNEKLFF. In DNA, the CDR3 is TGTGCCAGCAGTCGAGACTCTCCCCGAGGACCCGAGGGGCTTGCAACTAATGAAAAACTGTTTTTT.